This T cell receptor (beta chain) came from a study of cytomegalovirus exposure and HLA in healthy donors. General observations from the study: Previously analyzed data showed that most TCR beta V segments were productive at a frequency of about 90% or about 30%.

This clone occurred a few times. Its target is unknown. PCR used 60 Vbeta primers and 13 Jbeta primers. Data came from immunoSEQ multiplex PCR; TCRdb stores just in-frame clones and leaves some out. Of some 190,000 clones in the sample, 65% to 80% were seen once. V was pared by 6 bases and J by 8 bases, with 5 bases of the junction left unmatched. The germline V gene encodes CDR1 MDHEN and CDR2 SYDVKM. The CDR3 is 12 residues long. The chain combines TRBV28 with TRBJ1-2, with 8 nucleotides matching TRBD1. The TCR was taken from a woman aged 25-40 years in good health and CMV-seropositive. Sequencing input: PBMCs. CDR3 amino acids: CASSQTGAGYTF. For the CDR3, the DNA is TGTGCCAGCAGCCAGACAGGGGCGGGCTACACCTTC.